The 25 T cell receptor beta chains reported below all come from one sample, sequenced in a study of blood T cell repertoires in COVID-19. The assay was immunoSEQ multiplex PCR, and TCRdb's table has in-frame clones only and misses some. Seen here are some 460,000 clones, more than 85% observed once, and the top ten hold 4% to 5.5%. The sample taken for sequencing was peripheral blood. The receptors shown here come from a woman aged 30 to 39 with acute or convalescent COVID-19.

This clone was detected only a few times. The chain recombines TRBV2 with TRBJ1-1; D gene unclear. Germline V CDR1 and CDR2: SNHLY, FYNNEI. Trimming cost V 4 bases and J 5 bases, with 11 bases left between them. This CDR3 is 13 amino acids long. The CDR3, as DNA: TGTGCCAGCAGTGGGGCTACGGGAACTGAAGCTTTCTTT. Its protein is CASSGATGTEAFF. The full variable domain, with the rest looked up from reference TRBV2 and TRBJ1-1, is EPEVTQTPSHQVTQMGQEVILRCVPISNHLYFYWYRQILGQKVEFLVSFYNNEISEKSEIFDDQFSVERPDGSNFTLKIRSTKLEDSAMYFCASSGATGTEAFFGQGTRLTVV.

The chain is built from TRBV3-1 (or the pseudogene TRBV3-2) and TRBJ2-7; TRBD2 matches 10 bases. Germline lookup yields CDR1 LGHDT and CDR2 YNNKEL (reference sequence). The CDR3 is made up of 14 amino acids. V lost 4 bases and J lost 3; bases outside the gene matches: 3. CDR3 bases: TGTGCCAGCAGCCCTAGCGGGGGATTCTACGAGCAGTACTTC. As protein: CASSPSGGFYEQYF.

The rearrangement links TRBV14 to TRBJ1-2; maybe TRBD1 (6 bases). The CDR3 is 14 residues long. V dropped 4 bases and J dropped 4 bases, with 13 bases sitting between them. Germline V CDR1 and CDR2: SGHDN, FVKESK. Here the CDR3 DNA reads TGTGCCAGCAGCCGGACAGCTCGGCCCTATGGCTACACCTTC. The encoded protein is CASSRTARPYGYTF.

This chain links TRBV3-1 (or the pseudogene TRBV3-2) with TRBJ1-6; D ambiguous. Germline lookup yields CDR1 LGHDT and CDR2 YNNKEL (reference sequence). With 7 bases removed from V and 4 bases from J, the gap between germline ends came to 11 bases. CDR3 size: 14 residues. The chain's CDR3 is CASNLRGYNSPLHF. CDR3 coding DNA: TGTGCCAGCAATTTACGAGGGTATAATTCACCCCTCCACTTT.

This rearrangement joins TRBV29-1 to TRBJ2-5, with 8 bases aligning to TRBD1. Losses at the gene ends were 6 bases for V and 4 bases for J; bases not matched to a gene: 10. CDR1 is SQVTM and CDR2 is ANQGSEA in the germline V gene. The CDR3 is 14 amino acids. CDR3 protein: CSVTDRAVGETQYF. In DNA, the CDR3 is TGCAGCGTCACGGACAGGGCTGTCGGAGAGACCCAGTACTTC.

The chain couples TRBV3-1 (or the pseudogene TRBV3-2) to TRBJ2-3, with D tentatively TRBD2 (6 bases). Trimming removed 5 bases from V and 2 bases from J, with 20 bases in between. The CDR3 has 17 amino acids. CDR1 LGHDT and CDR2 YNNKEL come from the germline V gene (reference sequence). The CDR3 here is CASSDLLADKNTDTQYF. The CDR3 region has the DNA TGTGCCAGCAGCGATTTATTAGCGGATAAGAACACAGATACGCAGTATTTT.

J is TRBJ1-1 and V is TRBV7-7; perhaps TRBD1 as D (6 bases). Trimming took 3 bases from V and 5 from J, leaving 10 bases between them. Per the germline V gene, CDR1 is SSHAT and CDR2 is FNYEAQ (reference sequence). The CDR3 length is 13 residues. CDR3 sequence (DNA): TGTGCCAGCAGCTTCCAACAGGGTACTGAAGCTTTCTTT. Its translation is CASSFQQGTEAFF.

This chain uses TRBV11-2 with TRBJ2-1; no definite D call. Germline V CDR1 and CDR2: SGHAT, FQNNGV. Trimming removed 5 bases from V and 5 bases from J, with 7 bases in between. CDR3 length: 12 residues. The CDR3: CASSPRNNEQFF. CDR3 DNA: TGTGCCAGCAGCCCCAGAAACAATGAGCAGTTCTTC.

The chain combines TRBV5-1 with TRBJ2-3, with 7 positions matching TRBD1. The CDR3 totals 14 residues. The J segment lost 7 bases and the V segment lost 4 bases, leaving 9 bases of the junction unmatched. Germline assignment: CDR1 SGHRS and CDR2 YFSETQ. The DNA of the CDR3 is TGCGCCAGCAGCAACGGACAGGACCCGAATACGCAGTATTTT. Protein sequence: CASSNGQDPNTQYF.

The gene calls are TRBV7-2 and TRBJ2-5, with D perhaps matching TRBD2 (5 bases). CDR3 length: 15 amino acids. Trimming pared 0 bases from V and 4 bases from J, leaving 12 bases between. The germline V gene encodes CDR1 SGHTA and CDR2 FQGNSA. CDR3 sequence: CASSLAAGERETQYF. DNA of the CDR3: TGTGCCAGCAGCTTAGCCGCGGGCGAGCGAGAGACCCAGTACTTC.

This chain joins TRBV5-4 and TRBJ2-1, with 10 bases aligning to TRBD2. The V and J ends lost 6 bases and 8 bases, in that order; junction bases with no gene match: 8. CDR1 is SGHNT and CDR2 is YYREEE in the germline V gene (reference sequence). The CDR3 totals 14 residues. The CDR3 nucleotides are TGTGCCAGCAAGAGCGGGGGGGCTACCCATGAGCAGTTCTTC. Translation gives CASKSGGATHEQFF.

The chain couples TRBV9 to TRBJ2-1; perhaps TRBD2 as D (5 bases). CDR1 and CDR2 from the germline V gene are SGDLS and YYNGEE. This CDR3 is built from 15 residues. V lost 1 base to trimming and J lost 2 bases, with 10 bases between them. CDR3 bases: TGTGCCAGCAGCGTAACTTGGGGAGCCTACAATGAGCAGTTCTTC. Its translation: CASSVTWGAYNEQFF. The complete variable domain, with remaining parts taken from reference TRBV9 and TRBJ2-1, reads DSGVTQTPKHLITATGQRVTLRCSPRSGDLSVYWYQQSLDQGLQFLIQYYNGEERAKGNILERFSAQQFPDLHSELNLSSLELGDSALYFCASSVTWGAYNEQFFGPGTRLTVL.

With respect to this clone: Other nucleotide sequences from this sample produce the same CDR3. DNA for the CDR3: TGTGCCAGTAGTATTGGTGGGGGCGATTCACCCCTCCACTTT. It yields the protein CASSIGGGDSPLHF. The chain uses TRBV19 and TRBJ1-6, with D possibly TRBD1 on 6 matching bases. V was pared by 3 bases and J by 8 bases, with 11 bases between. The germline CDR1 and CDR2 sequences are LNHDA and SQIVND (reference sequence). CDR3 length equals 14 residues.

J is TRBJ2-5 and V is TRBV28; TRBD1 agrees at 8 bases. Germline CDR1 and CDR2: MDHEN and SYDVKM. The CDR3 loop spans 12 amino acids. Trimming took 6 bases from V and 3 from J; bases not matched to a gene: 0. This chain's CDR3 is CASRTGEETQYF. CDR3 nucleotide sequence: TGTGCCAGCAGGACAGGGGAAGAGACCCAGTACTTC.

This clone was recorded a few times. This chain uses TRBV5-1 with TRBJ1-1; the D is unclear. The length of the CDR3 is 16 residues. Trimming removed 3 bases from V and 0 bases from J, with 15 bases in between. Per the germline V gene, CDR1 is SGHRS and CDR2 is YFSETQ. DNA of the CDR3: TGCGCCAGCAGCTCCACAGCGGGATCAATGAACACTGAAGCTTTCTTT. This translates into CASSSTAGSMNTEAFF.

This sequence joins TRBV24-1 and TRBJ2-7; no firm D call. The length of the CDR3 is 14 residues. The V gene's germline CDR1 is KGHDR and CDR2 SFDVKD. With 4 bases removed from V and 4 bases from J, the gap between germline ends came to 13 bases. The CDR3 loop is CATSDSSKSYEQYF. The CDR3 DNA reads TGTGCCACCAGTGACTCAAGCAAGAGTTACGAGCAGTACTTC.

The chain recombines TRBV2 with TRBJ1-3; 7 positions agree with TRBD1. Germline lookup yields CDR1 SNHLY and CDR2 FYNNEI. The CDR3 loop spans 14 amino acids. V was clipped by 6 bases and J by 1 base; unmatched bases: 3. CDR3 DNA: TGTGCCAGCAGAAAGGACAGGTCTGGAAACACCATATATTTT. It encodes CASRKDRSGNTIYF. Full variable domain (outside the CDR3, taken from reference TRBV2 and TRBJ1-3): EPEVTQTPSHQVTQMGQEVILRCVPISNHLYFYWYRQILGQKVEFLVSFYNNEISEKSEIFDDQFSVERPDGSNFTLKIRSTKLEDSAMYFCASRKDRSGNTIYFGEGSWLTVV.

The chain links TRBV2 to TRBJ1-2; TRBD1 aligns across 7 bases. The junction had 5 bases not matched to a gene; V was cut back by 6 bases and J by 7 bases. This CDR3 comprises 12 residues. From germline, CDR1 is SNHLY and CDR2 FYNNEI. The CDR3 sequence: CASSRQGPGYTF. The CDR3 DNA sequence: TGTGCCAGCAGCCGACAGGGCCCTGGCTACACCTTC.

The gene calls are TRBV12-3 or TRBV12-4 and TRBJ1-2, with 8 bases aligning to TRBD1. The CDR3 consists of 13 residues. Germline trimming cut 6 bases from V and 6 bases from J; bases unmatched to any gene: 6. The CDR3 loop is CASSPGGRHGYTF. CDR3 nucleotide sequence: TGTGCCAGCAGCCCAGGGGGCAGGCATGGCTACACCTTC.

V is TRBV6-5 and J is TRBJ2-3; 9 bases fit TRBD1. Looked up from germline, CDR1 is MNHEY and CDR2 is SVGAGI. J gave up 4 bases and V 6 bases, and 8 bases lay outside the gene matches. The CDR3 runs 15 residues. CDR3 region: CASSLRTGAPDTQYF. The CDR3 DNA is TGTGCCAGCAGCCTCAGGACAGGGGCGCCAGATACGCAGTATTTT.

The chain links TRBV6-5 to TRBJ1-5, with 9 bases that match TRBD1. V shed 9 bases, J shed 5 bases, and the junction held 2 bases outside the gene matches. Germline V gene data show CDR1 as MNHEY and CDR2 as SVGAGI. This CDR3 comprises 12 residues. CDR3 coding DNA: TGTGCCAGTACAGGGGGCCATCAGCCCCAGCATTTT. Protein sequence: CASTGGHQPQHF.

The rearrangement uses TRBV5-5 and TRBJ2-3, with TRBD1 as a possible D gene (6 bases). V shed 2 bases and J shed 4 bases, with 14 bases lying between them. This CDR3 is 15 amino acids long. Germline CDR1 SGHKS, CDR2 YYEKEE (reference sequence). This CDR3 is CASSLPRTDSDTQYF. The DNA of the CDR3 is TGTGCCAGCAGCTTACCCCGGACAGACTCAGATACGCAGTATTTT.

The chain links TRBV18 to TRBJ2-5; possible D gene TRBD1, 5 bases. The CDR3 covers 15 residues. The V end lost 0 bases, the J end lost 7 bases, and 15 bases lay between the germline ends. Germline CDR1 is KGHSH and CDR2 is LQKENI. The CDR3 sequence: CASSPPFPAQGTQYF. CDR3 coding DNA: TGTGCCAGCTCACCACCTTTCCCAGCCCAGGGGACCCAGTACTTC.

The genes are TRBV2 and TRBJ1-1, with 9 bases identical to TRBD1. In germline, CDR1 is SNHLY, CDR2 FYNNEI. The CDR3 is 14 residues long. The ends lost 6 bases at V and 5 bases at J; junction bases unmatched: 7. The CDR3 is CASRLDRGWTEAFF. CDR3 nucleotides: TGTGCCAGCAGGTTAGACAGGGGGTGGACTGAAGCTTTCTTT.

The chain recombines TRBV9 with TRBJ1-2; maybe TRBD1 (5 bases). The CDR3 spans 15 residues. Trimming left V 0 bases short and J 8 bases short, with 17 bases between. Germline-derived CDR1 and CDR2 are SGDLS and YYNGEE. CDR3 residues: CASSVGRTLEGGYTF. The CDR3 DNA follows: TGTGCCAGCAGCGTAGGGAGGACCTTGGAGGGGGGCTACACCTTC.